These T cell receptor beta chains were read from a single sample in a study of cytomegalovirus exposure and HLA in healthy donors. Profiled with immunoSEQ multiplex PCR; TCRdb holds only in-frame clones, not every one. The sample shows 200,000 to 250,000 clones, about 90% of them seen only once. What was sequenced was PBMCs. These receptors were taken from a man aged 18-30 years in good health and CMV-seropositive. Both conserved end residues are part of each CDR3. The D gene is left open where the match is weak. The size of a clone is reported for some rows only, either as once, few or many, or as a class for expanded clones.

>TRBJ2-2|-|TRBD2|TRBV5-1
TGCGCCAGCAGCTACGGGACTAGCGGGGTAACCGGGGAGCTGTTTTTT
CASSYGTSGVTGELFF
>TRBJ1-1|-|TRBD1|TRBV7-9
TGTGCCAGCAGCTCAATTCCCGGGACAGGAGTTAACACTGAAGCTTTCTTT
CASSSIPGTGVNTEAFF
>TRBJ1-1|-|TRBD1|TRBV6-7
TGTGCCAGCAGTTGGGGACAGGGTGACACTGAAGCTTTCTTT
CASSWGQGDTEAFF
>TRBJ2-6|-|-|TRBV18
TGTGCCAGCTCACCATTAAGTTCCCTCTCTGGGGCCAACGTCCTGACTTTC
CASSPLSSLSGANVLTF
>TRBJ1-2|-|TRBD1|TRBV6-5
TGTGCCAGCAGCATATACAGGGGGCGCCAGGGCTACACCTTC
CASSIYRGRQGYTF
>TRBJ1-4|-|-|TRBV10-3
TGTGCCATCAGTGCGGGGGGTGGTGAAAAACTGTTTTTT
CAISAGGGEKLFF
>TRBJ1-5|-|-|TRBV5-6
TGTGCCAGCAGCTTTAGGTTTGACCGGCCCCAGCATTTT
CASSFRFDRPQHF
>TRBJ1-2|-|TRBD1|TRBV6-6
TGTGCCAGCCTCAGACAGGGATTGGACTATGGCTACACCTTC
CASLRQGLDYGYTF
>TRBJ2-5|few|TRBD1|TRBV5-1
TGCGCCAGCAGCCAAGACGGGACAGGAGAGACCCAGTACTTC
CASSQDGTGETQYF
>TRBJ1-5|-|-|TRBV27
TGTGCCAGCAGTTTAATTGGGAATAGCAATCAGCCCCAGCATTTT
CASSLIGNSNQPQHF
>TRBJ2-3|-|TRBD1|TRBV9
TGTGCCAGCACCCGGACAGGGAGCACAGATACGCAGTATTTT
CASTRTGSTDTQYF
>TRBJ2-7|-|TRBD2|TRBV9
TGTGCCAGCAGCGTAGGCACTAGCGGGACCTACGAGCAGTACTTC
CASSVGTSGTYEQYF
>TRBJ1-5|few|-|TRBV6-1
TGTGCCAGCAGTGACGGTGAGGAACAGCCCCAGCATTTT
CASSDGEEQPQHF
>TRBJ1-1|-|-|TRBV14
TGTGCCAGCAGCCAACTAATTGGGACAGAAGCTTTCTTT
CASSQLIGTEAFF
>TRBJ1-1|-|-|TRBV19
TGTGCCAGTAGTATACCTGGACAGTTGAACACTGAAGCTTTCTTT
CASSIPGQLNTEAFF
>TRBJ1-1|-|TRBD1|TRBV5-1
TGCGCCAGCAGCCTGACAGGGGGCTTTCTTGAAGCTTTCTTT
CASSLTGGFLEAFF
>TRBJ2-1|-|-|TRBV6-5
TGTGCCAGCAGTTCAACTAGGGCCTACAATGAGCAGTTCTTC
CASSSTRAYNEQFF
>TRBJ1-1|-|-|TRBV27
TGTGCCAGCAGTCCCGACAGAATGAACACTGAAGCTTTCTTT
CASSPDRMNTEAFF
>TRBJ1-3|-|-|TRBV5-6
TGTGCCAGCAGCTGGGACTTCTCCTCTGGAAACACCATATATTTT
CASSWDFSSGNTIYF
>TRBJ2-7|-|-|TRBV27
TGTGCCAGCAGTCAACAGGGTGCCCTATCCTACGAGCAGTACTTC
CASSQQGALSYEQYF
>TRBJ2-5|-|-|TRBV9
TGTGCCAGCAGCGTAGGGACAGAGCCGTACCAAGAGACCCAGTACTTC
CASSVGTEPYQETQYF
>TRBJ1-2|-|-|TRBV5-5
TGTGCCAGCAGCCCGCTTGAGACGGTACCACCTAACTATGGCTACACCTTC
CASSPLETVPPNYGYTF
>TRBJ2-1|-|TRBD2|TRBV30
TGTGCCTGGAGTCACCGAACTAGCGGGAAATTGTTCTTC
CAWSHRTSGKLFF
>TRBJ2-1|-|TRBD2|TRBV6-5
TGTGCCAGCAGTTCCGGACTAGGGACTGAGCAGTTCTTC
CASSSGLGTEQFF
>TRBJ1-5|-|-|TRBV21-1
TGTGCCAGCAGCAGGGTTTGCGAGGGCAGGACCGATCAGCCCCAGCATTTT
CASSRVCEGRTDQPQHF
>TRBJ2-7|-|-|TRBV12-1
TGTGCCAGCACCCCCGACAGAGCGTACGAGCAGTACTTC
CASTPDRAYEQYF
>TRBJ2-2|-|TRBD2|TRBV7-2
TGTGCCAGCAGCTTAAGAACTAGCGGGATTACCGGGGAGCTGTTTTTT
CASSLRTSGITGELFF
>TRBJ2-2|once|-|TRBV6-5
TGTGCCAGCAGTCGGGGGAGCACCGGGGAGCTGTTTTTT
CASSRGSTGELFF
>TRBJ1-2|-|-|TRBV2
TGTGCCAGCAGTGAATGGGCGAGGGAGGAATATGGCTACACCTTC
CASSEWAREEYGYTF
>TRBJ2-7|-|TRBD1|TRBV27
TGTGCCAGCAGTTACCGGGACAGAGCCTACGAGCAGTACTTC
CASSYRDRAYEQYF
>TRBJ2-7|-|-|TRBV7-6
TGTGCCAGCAGCTTAGGGCGGCACTCCTACGAGCAGTACTTC
CASSLGRHSYEQYF
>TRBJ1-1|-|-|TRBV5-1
TGCGCCAGCAGCTTGCCGGGACCTGTGAACACTGAAGCTTTCTTT
CASSLPGPVNTEAFF
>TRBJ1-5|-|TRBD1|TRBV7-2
TGTGCCAGCAGTAACGACAGGGGTATCAATCAGCCCCAGCATTTT
CASSNDRGINQPQHF
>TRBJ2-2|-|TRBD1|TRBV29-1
TGCAGCGTTTTGACAGGGTCCGGGGAGCTGTTTTTT
CSVLTGSGELFF
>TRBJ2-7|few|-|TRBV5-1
TGCGCCAGCAGCATGACATCCTACGAGCAGTACTTC
CASSMTSYEQYF
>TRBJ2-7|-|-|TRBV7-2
TGTGCCAGCAGCTTAGCGGGGAGTCCTACTGGCTCCTACGAGCAGTACTTC
CASSLAGSPTGSYEQYF
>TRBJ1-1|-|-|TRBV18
TGTGCCAGCTCACCTTGGCTGCGCATTACGGGAGAGTGGGACACTGAAGCTTTCTTT
CASSPWLRITGEWDTEAFF
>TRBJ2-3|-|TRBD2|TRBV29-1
TGCAGCGTTGACGGCCTAGCGGGAAGCACAGATACGCAGTATTTT
CSVDGLAGSTDTQYF
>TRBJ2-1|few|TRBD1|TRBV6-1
TGTGCCAGCAGTGAAACGGCAGGGGGCCAAAATGAGCAGTTCTTC
CASSETAGGQNEQFF
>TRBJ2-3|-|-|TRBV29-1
TGCAGCGTTGCGGCGGGCAGAGGGGCAGATACGCAGTATTTT
CSVAAGRGADTQYF
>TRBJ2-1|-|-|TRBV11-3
TGTGCCAGCAGCCTGGGGGGCGCTTACAATGAGCAGTTCTTC
CASSLGGAYNEQFF
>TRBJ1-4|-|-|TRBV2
TGTGCCAGCATGACGTCAACTAATGAAAAACTGTTTTTT
CASMTSTNEKLFF
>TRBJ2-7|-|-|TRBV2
TGTGCCAGCAGCTCGCAGGGCTTCGAGCAGTACTTC
CASSSQGFEQYF
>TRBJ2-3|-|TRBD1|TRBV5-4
TGTGCCAGCAGCTTGTCCGGACAGGGGACAGATACGCAGTATTTT
CASSLSGQGTDTQYF
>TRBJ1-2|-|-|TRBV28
TGTGCCAGCAGTCCGTCTCTCAGGGGTAATGGCTACACCTTC
CASSPSLRGNGYTF
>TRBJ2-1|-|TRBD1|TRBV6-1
TGTGCCAGCAGTGAAAACCAGGGGGCGTATGAGCAGTTCTTC
CASSENQGAYEQFF
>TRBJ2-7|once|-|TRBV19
TGTGCCAGTAGCCCTAGTGCAATCGGGGGGCACTCCTACGAGCAGTACTTC
CASSPSAIGGHSYEQYF
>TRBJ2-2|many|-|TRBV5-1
TGCGCCAGCTCCTCGGACAAGAACACCGGGGAGCTGTTTTTT
CASSSDKNTGELFF
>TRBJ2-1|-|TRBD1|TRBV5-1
TGCGCCAGCAGCGGGTGGGACAGGGGATTTGATGAGCAGTTCTTC
CASSGWDRGFDEQFF